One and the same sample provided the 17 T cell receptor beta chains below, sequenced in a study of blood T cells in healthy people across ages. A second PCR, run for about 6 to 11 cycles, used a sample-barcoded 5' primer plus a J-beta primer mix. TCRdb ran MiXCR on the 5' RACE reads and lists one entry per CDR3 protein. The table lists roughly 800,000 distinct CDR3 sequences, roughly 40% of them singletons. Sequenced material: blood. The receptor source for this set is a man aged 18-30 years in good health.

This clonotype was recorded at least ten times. The DNA of the CDR3 is TGTGCCTGGAGTGTCTTGGGACAGGGGAAAGAGACCCAGTACTTC. It yields the protein CAWSVLGQGKETQYF. J is TRBJ2-5 and V is TRBV30, with 10 bases aligning to TRBD1. The ends lost 0 bases at V and 3 bases at J; junction bases unmatched: 4. The germline gives CDR1 GTSNPN, CDR2 SVGIG (reference sequence). The CDR3 contains 15 residues.

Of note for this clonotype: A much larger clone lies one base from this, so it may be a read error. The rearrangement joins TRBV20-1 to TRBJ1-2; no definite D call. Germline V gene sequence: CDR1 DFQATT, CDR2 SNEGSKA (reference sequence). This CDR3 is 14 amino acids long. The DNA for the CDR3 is TGCTGTGCTAGTATAAAGGATCTTAACTATGGCTACACCTTC. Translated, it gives CCASIKDLNYGYTF.

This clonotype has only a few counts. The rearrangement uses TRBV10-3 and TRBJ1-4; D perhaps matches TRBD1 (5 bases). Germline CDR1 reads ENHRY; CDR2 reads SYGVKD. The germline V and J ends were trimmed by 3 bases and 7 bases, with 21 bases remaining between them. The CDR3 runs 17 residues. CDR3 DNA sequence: TGTGCCATCAGTGACAGCTCTAACTCAGGGTATAGTGAAAAACTGTTTTTT. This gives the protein CAISDSSNSGYSEKLFF.

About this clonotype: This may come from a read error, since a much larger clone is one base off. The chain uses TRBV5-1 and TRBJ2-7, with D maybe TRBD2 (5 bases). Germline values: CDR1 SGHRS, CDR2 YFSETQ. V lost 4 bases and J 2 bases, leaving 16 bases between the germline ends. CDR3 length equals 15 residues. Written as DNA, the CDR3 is TGCGCCAGCAGCAGCGCCTGGACTGCCCCCTACGAGCAGTACTTC. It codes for CASSSAWTAPYEQYF.

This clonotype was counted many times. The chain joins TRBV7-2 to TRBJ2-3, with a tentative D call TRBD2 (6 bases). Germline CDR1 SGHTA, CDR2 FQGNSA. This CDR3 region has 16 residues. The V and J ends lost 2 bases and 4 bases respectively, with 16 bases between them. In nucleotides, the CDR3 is TGTGCCAGCAGCTTATATGGAGGGAGAGGACCAGATACGCAGTATTTT. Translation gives CASSLYGGRGPDTQYF.

The CDR3 DNA is TGTGCCACAAACAACCCGGGAAGCGGTTCACCCCTCCACTTT. Translation gives CATNNPGSGSPLHF. The J gene is TRBJ1-6, the V gene TRBV10-3; D unresolved. Deletions cut 10 bases from V and 9 bases from J, with 19 bases between. The CDR3 covers 14 residues. The germline CDR1 and CDR2 sequences are ENHRY and SYGVKD.

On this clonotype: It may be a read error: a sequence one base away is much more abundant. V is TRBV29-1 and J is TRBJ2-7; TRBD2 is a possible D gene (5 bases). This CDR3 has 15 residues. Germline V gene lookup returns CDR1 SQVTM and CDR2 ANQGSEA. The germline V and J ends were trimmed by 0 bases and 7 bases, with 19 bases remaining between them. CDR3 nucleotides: TGCAGCGTTGAAGATTCCGAGGGTAGCTACAATGAGCAGTACTTC. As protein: CSVEDSEGSYNEQYF.

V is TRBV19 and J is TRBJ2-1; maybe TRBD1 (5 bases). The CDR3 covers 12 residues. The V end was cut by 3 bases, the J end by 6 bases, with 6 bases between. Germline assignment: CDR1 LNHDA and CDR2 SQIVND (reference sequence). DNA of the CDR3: TGTGCCAGTAGTATCAGGGTCAATGAGCAGTTCTTC. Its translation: CASSIRVNEQFF.

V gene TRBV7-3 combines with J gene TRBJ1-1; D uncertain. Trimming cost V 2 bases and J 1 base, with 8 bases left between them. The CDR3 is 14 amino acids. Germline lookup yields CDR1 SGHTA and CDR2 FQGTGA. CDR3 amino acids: CASSLGFPNTEAFF. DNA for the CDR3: TGTGCCAGCAGCTTAGGTTTCCCGAACACTGAAGCTTTCTTT.

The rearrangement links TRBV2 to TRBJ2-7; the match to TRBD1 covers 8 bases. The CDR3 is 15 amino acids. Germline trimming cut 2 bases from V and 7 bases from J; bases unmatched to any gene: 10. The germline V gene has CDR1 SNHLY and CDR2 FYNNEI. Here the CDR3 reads CASSEYRGTYNEQYF. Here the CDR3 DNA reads TGTGCCAGCAGTGAATACAGGGGGACCTACAATGAGCAGTACTTC. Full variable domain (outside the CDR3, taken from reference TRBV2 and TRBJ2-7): EPEVTQTPSHQVTQMGQEVILRCVPISNHLYFYWYRQILGQKVEFLVSFYNNEISEKSEIFDDQFSVERPDGSNFTLKIRSTKLEDSAMYFCASSEYRGTYNEQYFGPGTRLTVT.

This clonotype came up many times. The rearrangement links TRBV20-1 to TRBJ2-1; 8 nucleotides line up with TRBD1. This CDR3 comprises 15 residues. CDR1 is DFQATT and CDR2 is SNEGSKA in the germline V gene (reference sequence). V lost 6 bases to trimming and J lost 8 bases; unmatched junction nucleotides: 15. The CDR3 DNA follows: TGCAGTGCAAGAAGACAGGGGCCGTTTATCGATGAGCAGTTCTTC. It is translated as CSARRQGPFIDEQFF.

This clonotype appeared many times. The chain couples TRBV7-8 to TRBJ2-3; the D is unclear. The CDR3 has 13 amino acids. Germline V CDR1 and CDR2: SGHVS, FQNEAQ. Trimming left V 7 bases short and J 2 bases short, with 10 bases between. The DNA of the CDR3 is TGTGCCAGCACTGCCCGATCCACAGATACGCAGTATTTT. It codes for CASTARSTDTQYF.

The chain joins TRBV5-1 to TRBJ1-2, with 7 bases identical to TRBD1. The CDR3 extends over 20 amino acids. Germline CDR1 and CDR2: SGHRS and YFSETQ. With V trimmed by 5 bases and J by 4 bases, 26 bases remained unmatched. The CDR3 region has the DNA TGCGCCAGCAGAGCTCAACAGGGGACCTCGGCCTCATCACACCTCTATGGCTACACCTTC. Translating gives CASRAQQGTSASSHLYGYTF.

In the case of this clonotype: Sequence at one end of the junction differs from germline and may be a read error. This chain's CDR3 is CCVLGLTEAFF. The CDR3, as DNA: TGCTGCGTTTTAGGGTTAACTGAAGCTTTCTTT. The chain recombines TRBV29-1 with TRBJ1-1, with D unclear. The CDR3 covers 11 residues. From germline, CDR1 is SQVTM and CDR2 ANQGSEA.

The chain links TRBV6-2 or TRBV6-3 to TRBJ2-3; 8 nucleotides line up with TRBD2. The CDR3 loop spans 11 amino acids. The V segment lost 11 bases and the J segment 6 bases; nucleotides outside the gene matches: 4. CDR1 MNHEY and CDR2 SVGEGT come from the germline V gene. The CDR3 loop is CAAGGEDTQYF. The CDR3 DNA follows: TGTGCCGCCGGGGGGGAGGATACGCAGTATTTT.

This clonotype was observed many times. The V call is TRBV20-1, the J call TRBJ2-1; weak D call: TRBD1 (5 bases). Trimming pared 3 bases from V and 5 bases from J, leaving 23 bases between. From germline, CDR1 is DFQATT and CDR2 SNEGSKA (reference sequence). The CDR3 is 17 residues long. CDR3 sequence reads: CSASDLWPQGSNNEQFF. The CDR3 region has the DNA TGCAGTGCTAGTGATTTGTGGCCGCAGGGATCGAACAATGAGCAGTTCTTC.

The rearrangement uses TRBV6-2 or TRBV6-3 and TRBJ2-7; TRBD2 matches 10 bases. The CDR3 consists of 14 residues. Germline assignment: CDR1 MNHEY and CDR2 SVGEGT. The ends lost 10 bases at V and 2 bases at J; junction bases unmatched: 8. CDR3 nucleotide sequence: TGTGCCACCCAACTAGCGGGGAGAACCTACGAGCAGTACTTC. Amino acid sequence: CATQLAGRTYEQYF.